Listed below are T cell receptor beta chains from one sample, sequenced in a study of T-cell memory formation after mild COVID-19. TCRdb called the 5' RACE reads again in MiXCR, with one record for every CDR3 protein. Counted here are 500,000 to 650,000 distinct CDR3 sequences, approximately 21% occurring once; the ten biggest clones make up approximately 8.4%. The sample consisted of PBMCs or a T cell subset sorted from them (not recorded which). The receptor set was obtained from an adult woman who had mild COVID-19 (a few samples of this study predate the infection). Cell type and time point are not known. The CDR3 runs from the conserved cysteine through the conserved F or W. A D gene is named only where the DNA matches it firmly. For some rows the clone size is stated as once, few or many, or as a class when expanded; others skip it.

TRBJ2-5,-,TRBV12-3/TRBV12-4,-,TGTGCCAGCAGTACAGGGTCTATCATCGGGGAGACCCAGTACTTC,CASSTGSIIGETQYF
TRBJ2-7,-,TRBV7-9,few,TGTGCCAGCAGCTGGCCCGGCGAAGCCTACGAGCAGTACTTC,CASSWPGEAYEQYF
TRBJ2-3,TRBD2,TRBV14,few,TGTGCCAGCAGCCAGGTGCGGGAGAATGGGGGAGATACGCAGTATTTT,CASSQVRENGGDTQYF
TRBJ1-1,TRBD1,TRBV7-3,few,TGTGCCAGCAGCGCCTATCCCGGGACAGCAACTGAAGCTTTCTTT,CASSAYPGTATEAFF
TRBJ1-4,-,TRBV14,-,TGTGCCAGCAGCCCCCGGACAGTTCAGAGTGAAAAACTGTTTTTT,CASSPRTVQSEKLFF
TRBJ2-5,TRBD2,TRBV7-3,-,TGTGCCAGCAGCGTCGCTAGCGGAGAGACCCAGTACTTC,CASSVASGETQYF
TRBJ2-1,TRBD2,TRBV4-1,-,TGCGCCAGCAGCCAGAAACTAGCGGGGTTTAACAATGAGCAGTTCTTC,CASSQKLAGFNNEQFF
TRBJ1-5,-,TRBV29-1,few,TGCAGCGTTGAGGTCGGGGGGAATCAGCCCCAGCATTTT,CSVEVGGNQPQHF
TRBJ2-3,-,TRBV30,few,TGTGCCTGGGCTGAAAGCACAGATACGCAGTATTTT,CAWAESTDTQYF
TRBJ2-1,TRBD2,TRBV19,few,TGTGCCAGTAGTTCCCCTAGCGGGAGTTGGCGACTCTCCTACAATGAGCAGTTCTTC,CASSSPSGSWRLSYNEQFF
TRBJ2-2,-,TRBV29-1,-,TGCAGCGTTGTACGCATCACCGGGGAGCTGTTTTTT,CSVVRITGELFF
TRBJ2-5,-,TRBV24-1,-,TGTGCCACCAGTGATTTGGGGGGAAATGCCAGAGAGACCCAGTACTTC,CATSDLGGNARETQYF
TRBJ2-3,TRBD2,TRBV7-9,-,TGTGCCAGCAGCAAACATAGCGGGTCCTCAGATACGCAGTATTTT,CASSKHSGSSDTQYF
TRBJ1-1,-,TRBV5-1,few,TGCGCCAGCAGCTTGGCAGGGTTGGCGAACACTGAAGCTTTCTTT,CASSLAGLANTEAFF
TRBJ2-1,TRBD1,TRBV5-1,few,TGCGCCAGCAGCTTGGCAGGACAGGGATACAATGAGCAGTTCTTC,CASSLAGQGYNEQFF
TRBJ2-1,TRBD2,TRBV12-3/TRBV12-4,-,TGTGCCAGCAGACCCGCCTCGGCCTCTAGCGGGGGACGGAATGAGCAGTTCTTC,CASRPASASSGGRNEQFF
TRBJ2-7,TRBD1,TRBV12-3/TRBV12-4,-,TGTGCCAGCAGTTTCCACCGGACAGGGAGAGAGCAGTACTTC,CASSFHRTGREQYF
TRBJ2-7,-,TRBV20-1,many,TGCAGTGCTCAGCCCTACAGGGATTCCTACGAGCAGTACTTC,CSAQPYRDSYEQYF
TRBJ2-7,TRBD1,TRBV5-6,-,TGTGCCAGCAGCTTGTGGGACAGGGGGGGAGAGCAGTACTTC,CASSLWDRGGEQYF
TRBJ2-1,TRBD2,TRBV10-3,-,TGTGCCATCAAGGAGGTGACTAGCGGGGTCAATGAGCAGTTCTTC,CAIKEVTSGVNEQFF
TRBJ2-3,TRBD2,TRBV6-1,few,TGTGCCAGCAGTGAATGGGGAGGGGCCGCCACAGATACGCAGTATTTT,CASSEWGGAATDTQYF
TRBJ1-2,TRBD1,TRBV5-5,few,TGTGCCAGCAGCTTGGAAGGGGGCTTGGACTATGGCTACACCTTC,CASSLEGGLDYGYTF
TRBJ2-1,-,TRBV5-1,few,TGCGCCAGCAGCCTGACACAGAGATACAATGAGCAGTTCTTC,CASSLTQRYNEQFF
TRBJ1-2,-,TRBV12-3/TRBV12-4,-,TGTGCCAGCTCTTATGCGGCGGACTATGGCTACACCTTC,CASSYAADYGYTF
TRBJ2-7,-,TRBV20-1,-,TGCAGTGCTAGAGATCGGGGGACTTCCTACGAGCAGTACTTC,CSARDRGTSYEQYF
TRBJ1-2,-,TRBV10-3,-,TGTGCCATCGGGCGGGACACCCTTTTCTATGGCTACACCTTC,CAIGRDTLFYGYTF
TRBJ2-4,-,TRBV6-5,few,TGTGCCAGCAGTTTTGACAGAACCAAAAACATTCAGTACTTC,CASSFDRTKNIQYF
TRBJ1-1,TRBD1,TRBV5-1,many,TGCGCCAGCAGTAGACAGGGGGCAGGCACTGAAGCTTTCTTT,CASSRQGAGTEAFF
TRBJ2-2,-,TRBV7-9,-,TGTGCCAGCAGCCCCCGGGAGTTATGGGGCGGGGAGCTGTTTTTT,CASSPRELWGGELFF
TRBJ1-1,-,TRBV29-1,few,TGCAGCGTTGTCAGGGTGTCCACTGAAGCTTTCTTT,CSVVRVSTEAFF
TRBJ2-5,TRBD1,TRBV7-2,-,TGTGCCAGCAGCTTAGGACAGGGGTGGGAGACCCAGTACTTC,CASSLGQGWETQYF
TRBJ2-7,-,TRBV13,many,TGTGCCAGCAGCCAGGAGTTCCGGACAGGGACTACCTACGAGCAGTACTTC,CASSQEFRTGTTYEQYF
TRBJ2-1,TRBD2,TRBV4-2,-,TGTGCCAGCTCCCCACGGGCAGCGGGAGACTCCTACAATGAGCAGTTCTTC,CASSPRAAGDSYNEQFF
TRBJ2-7,-,TRBV5-1,many,TGCGCCAGCAGCGACGGGATCTCCTACGAGCAGTACTTC,CASSDGISYEQYF
TRBJ2-4,-,TRBV7-9,-,TGTGCCAGCAGTTCGCTCTTTCCCAAAAACATTCAGTACTTC,CASSSLFPKNIQYF
TRBJ2-1,-,TRBV5-1,many,TGCGCCAGCAGCTTCGACAGCCCAGGGCACAATGAGCAGTTCTTC,CASSFDSPGHNEQFF
TRBJ1-2,TRBD1,TRBV27,few,TGTGCCAGCAGTTTGGCGGGACAGATCGGCTACACCTTC,CASSLAGQIGYTF
TRBJ2-1,TRBD2,TRBV12-5,few,TGTGCTAGTGGTGGGGAGACTAGCGGGGGTTCCTACAATGAGCAGTTCTTC,CASGGETSGGSYNEQFF
TRBJ2-7,TRBD2,TRBV29-1,-,TGCAGCGTCCTGAACAGCGGGAGTTCCTACGAGCAGTACTTC,CSVLNSGSSYEQYF
TRBJ1-2,-,TRBV12-3/TRBV12-4,few,TGTGCCAGCAGTGCCAGTGGGTATGGCTACACCTTC,CASSASGYGYTF
TRBJ2-1,-,TRBV29-1,few,TGCAGCGTTGGTGCGGCAGGTGGTGGAGATGAGCAGTTCTTC,CSVGAAGGGDEQFF
TRBJ2-3,TRBD2,TRBV3-1,-,TGTGCCAGCAGCCAAACCCGACTAGCGGGGGGGCTTCGCACAGATACGCAGTATTTT,CASSQTRLAGGLRTDTQYF
TRBJ1-1,TRBD1,TRBV3-1,few,TGTGCCAGCAGCCAAGGGGCAGGGGGCGCGGGCACTGAAGCTTTCTTT,CASSQGAGGAGTEAFF
TRBJ2-7,TRBD1,TRBV5-1,few,TGCGCCAGCAGCTTGGTGGCAGGGGGCAACGAGCAGTACTTC,CASSLVAGGNEQYF
TRBJ1-2,TRBD1,TRBV24-1,-,TGTGCCACCAGTGATGAGGTGACAGGGGAGTATGGCTACACCTTC,CATSDEVTGEYGYTF
TRBJ2-6,TRBD2,TRBV5-1,few,TGCGCCAGCTCACCGGGACTAGCGATGTTCTCTGGGGCCAACGTCCTGACTTTC,CASSPGLAMFSGANVLTF
TRBJ1-1,-,TRBV19,-,TGTGCCAGTAGTATGGGGAGTAGCACTGAAGCTTTCTTT,CASSMGSSTEAFF
TRBJ1-1,-,TRBV12-3/TRBV12-4,-,TGTGCCAGCAGTTCCAGGGTATTGGGCACTGAAGCTTTCTTT,CASSSRVLGTEAFF
TRBJ2-5,TRBD2,TRBV3-1,few,TGTGCCAGCAGCCATCACAGGGGACTAGCGGGAGCCGGGGAGACCCAGTACTTC,CASSHHRGLAGAGETQYF